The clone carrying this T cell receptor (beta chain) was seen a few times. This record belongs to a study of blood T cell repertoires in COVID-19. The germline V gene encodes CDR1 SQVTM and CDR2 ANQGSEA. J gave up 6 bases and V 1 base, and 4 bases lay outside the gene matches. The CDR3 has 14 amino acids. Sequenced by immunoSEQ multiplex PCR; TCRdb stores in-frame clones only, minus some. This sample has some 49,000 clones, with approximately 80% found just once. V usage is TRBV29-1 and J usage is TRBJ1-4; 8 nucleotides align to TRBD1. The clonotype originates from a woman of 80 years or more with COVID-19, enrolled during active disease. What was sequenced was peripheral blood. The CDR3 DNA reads TGCAGCGTTGAAGGGACAGGGACCCATGAAAAACTGTTTTTT. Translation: CSVEGTGTHEKLFF.